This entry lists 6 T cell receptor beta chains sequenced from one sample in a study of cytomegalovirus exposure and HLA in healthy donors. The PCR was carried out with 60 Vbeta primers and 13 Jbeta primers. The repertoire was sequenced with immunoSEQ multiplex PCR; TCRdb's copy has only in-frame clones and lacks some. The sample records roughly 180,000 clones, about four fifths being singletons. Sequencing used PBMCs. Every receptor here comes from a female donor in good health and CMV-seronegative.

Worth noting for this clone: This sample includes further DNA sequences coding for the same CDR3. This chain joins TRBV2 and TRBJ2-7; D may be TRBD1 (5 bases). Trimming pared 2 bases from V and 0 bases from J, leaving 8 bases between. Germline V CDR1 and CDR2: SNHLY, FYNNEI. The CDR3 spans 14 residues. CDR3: CASSEQGSSYEQYF. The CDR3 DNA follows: TGTGCCAGCAGTGAACAGGGTAGCTCCTACGAGCAGTACTTC.

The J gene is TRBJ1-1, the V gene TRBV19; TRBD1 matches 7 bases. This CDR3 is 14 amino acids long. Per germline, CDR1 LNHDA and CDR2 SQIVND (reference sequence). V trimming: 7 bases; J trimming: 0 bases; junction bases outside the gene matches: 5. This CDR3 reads CASTSGGLNTEAFF. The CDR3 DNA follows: TGTGCCAGTACTTCAGGGGGATTGAACACTGAAGCTTTCTTT.

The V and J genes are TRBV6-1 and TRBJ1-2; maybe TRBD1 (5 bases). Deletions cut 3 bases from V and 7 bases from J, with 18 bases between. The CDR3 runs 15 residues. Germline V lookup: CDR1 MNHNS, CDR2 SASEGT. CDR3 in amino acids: CASSDWSGVGSGYTF. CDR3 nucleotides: TGTGCCAGCAGTGACTGGTCGGGGGTCGGGAGTGGCTACACCTTC.

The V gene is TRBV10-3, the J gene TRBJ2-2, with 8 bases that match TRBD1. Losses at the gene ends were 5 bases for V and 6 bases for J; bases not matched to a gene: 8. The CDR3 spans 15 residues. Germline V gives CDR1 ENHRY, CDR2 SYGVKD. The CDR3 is CAISQGQGTAGELFF. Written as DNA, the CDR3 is TGTGCCATCAGTCAAGGACAGGGTACCGCCGGGGAGCTGTTTTTT.

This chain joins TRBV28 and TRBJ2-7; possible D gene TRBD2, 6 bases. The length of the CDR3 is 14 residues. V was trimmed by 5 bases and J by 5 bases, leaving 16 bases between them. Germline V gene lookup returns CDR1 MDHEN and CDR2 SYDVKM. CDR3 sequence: CASSIPGGTDEQYF. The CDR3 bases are TGTGCCAGCAGTATCCCGGGCGGGACGGACGAGCAGTACTTC.

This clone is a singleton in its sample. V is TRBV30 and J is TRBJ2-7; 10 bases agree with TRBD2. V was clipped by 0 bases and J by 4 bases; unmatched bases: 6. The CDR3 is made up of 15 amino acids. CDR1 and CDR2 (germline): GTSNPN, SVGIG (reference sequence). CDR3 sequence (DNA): TGTGCCTGGAGTGTAACAAGCGGGAGGGCATACGAGCAGTACTTC. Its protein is CAWSVTSGRAYEQYF. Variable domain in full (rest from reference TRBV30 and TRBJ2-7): SQTIHQWPATLVQPVGSPLSLECTVEGTSNPNLYWYRQAAGRGLQLLFYSVGIGQISSEVPQNLSASRPQDRQFILSSKKLLLSDSGFYLCAWSVTSGRAYEQYFGPGTRLTVT.